The 27 T cell receptor beta chains below come from one sample, sequenced in a study of vaccination and CD4 T cells after COVID-19. For these receptors, no antigen is known. Oncomine TCR Beta short-read sequencing was applied to DNA from cultured CD4+ T cells. TCRdb analysed the PCR reads with MiXCR anew, one entry per CDR3 protein. This table has about 30,000 distinct CDR3 sequences, about 66% appearing once. Described treatment: roughly 10-day PBMC culture with coronavirus spike peptide pools or control peptides (ViraFEST assay). The sample was CD4+ T cells from blood, cultured in vitro, taken after SARS-CoV-2 vaccination. The receptor set was obtained from a human donor who received a COVID-19 vaccine.

This rearrangement joins TRBV7-6 to TRBJ2-5, with D perhaps TRBD2 (5 bases). The germline V and J ends were trimmed by 5 bases and 5 bases, with 15 bases remaining between them. CDR1 is SGHVS and CDR2 is FNYEAQ in the germline V gene. CDR3 size: 14 residues. The CDR3 DNA reads as TGTGCCAGCAGCCCCGGAGGTCGGGTGGAGACCCAGTACTTC. It codes for CASSPGGRVETQYF.

On this clonotype itself: A junction boundary mismatches the germline segment, possibly from a read error. This chain connects TRBV29-1 to TRBJ1-2; no clear D gene. Germline assignment: CDR1 SQVTM and CDR2 ANQGSEA. CDR3 length: 11 amino acids. The CDR3 DNA reads as TGCAGCGTTACTTTTATCAATGGGTACACCTTC. Translation: CSVTFINGYTF.

The chain joins TRBV19 to TRBJ2-7, with TRBD1 matching 8 bases. The length of the CDR3 is 17 residues. V was clipped by 1 base and J by 0 bases; unmatched bases: 8. Germline CDR1 reads LNHDA; CDR2 reads SQIVND (reference sequence). Here the CDR3 reads CASSIAAGGSSSYEQYF. CDR3 bases: TGTGCCAGTAGTATAGCGGCAGGGGGCTCCAGCTCCTACGAGCAGTACTTC.

The chain combines TRBV7-6 with TRBJ2-1, with 9 bases identical to TRBD1. Germline CDR1 reads SGHVS; CDR2 reads FNYEAQ. Losses at the gene ends were 2 bases for V and 4 bases for J; bases not matched to a gene: 9. The CDR3 loop spans 17 amino acids. This chain's CDR3 is CASSLLTGTGHYNEQFF. CDR3 bases: TGTGCCAGCAGCTTACTAACCGGGACAGGGCATTACAATGAGCAGTTCTTC.

The genes are TRBV27 and TRBJ1-4; 7 nucleotides match TRBD1. The germline V gene encodes CDR1 MNHEY and CDR2 SMNVEV (reference sequence). V lost 5 bases to trimming and J lost 0 bases; unmatched junction nucleotides: 9. The CDR3 is 17 amino acids. The CDR3 bases are TGTGCCAGCAGTCCCCGGGGACAGACAGCAACTAATGAAAAACTGTTTTTT. Translated: CASSPRGQTATNEKLFF.

The chain combines TRBV6-1 with TRBJ2-3; a weak D match, TRBD1 (7 bases). CDR3 length: 15 amino acids. Looked up from germline, CDR1 is MNHNS and CDR2 is SASEGT. V was pared by 4 bases and J by 1 base, with 12 bases between. In DNA form, the CDR3 reads TGTGCCAGCAGTGGGCGCAGGGGGGGCACAGATACGCAGTATTTT. Translating gives CASSGRRGGTDTQYF.

This clonotype was detected only a few times. V is TRBV9 and J is TRBJ1-2, with D possibly matching TRBD1 (6 bases). This CDR3 is built from 14 residues. Trimming removed 4 bases from V and 7 bases from J, with 17 bases in between. Germline V CDR1 and CDR2: SGDLS, YYNGEE. The CDR3 DNA follows: TGTGCCAGCAGCCCCGGGGACACCAAGGCTGGCTACACCTTC. Protein sequence: CASSPGDTKAGYTF.

This clonotype has just a few counts. The chain links TRBV2 to TRBJ2-3, with 10 bases lining up with TRBD2. CDR3 length equals 15 residues. Germline CDR1 is SNHLY and CDR2 is FYNNEI. The V gene end was trimmed by 4 bases and the J gene end by 2 bases; junction bases not matched to a gene: 3. The CDR3: CASSGAGGDTDTQYF. CDR3 coding DNA: TGTGCCAGCAGTGGAGCGGGGGGGGACACAGATACGCAGTATTTT. The complete variable domain, with remaining parts taken from reference TRBV2 and TRBJ2-3, reads EPEVTQTPSHQVTQMGQEVILRCVPISNHLYFYWYRQILGQKVEFLVSFYNNEISEKSEIFDDQFSVERPDGSNFTLKIRSTKLEDSAMYFCASSGAGGDTDTQYFGPGTRLTVL.

The CDR3 is CSARDALGVRYTF. The CDR3 nucleotides are TGCAGTGCTAGAGATGCCCTTGGTGTGCGATACACCTTC. This rearrangement joins TRBV20-1 to TRBJ1-2; no definite D call. Germline V lookup: CDR1 DFQATT, CDR2 SNEGSKA (reference sequence). The CDR3 is made up of 13 amino acids. Trimming removed 0 bases from V and 11 bases from J, with 16 bases in between.

As for this clonotype: An end of the junction does not agree with germline; a read error may underlie this. V is TRBV15 and J is TRBJ2-5; possibly TRBD2 for D (6 bases). The CDR3 sequence is 15 residues long. From germline, CDR1 is LNHNV and CDR2 YYDKDF (reference sequence). CDR3 sequence (DNA): TGTGCCACCATCAGAGATCTAGGAGGGGAAGAGACCCAGTACTTC. This codes for CATIRDLGGEETQYF.

The chain couples TRBV6-1 to TRBJ2-5; D call uncertain. Germline assignment: CDR1 MNHNS and CDR2 SASEGT. The CDR3 has 13 residues. The V end was cut by 5 bases, the J end by 2 bases, with 9 bases between. CDR3 bases: TGTGCCAGCAGTATAGGCAGTCAAGAGACCCAGTACTTC. Its translation: CASSIGSQETQYF.

This chain links TRBV12-3 or TRBV12-4 with TRBJ2-5, with TRBD1 matching 9 bases. CDR3 length: 16 amino acids. V shed 8 bases and J 5 bases; nucleotides not matched to a gene: 15. The CDR3 reads CASASSGQGLRETQYF. DNA for the CDR3: TGTGCCAGCGCATCCTCGGGACAGGGCCTCCGGGAGACCCAGTACTTC.

DNA of the CDR3: TGTGCCTGGAGTGAGGGGAGGGGCACAGATACGCAGTATTTT. It translates to CAWSEGRGTDTQYF. The chain recombines TRBV30 with TRBJ2-3, with TRBD2 matching 7 bases. Germline V gene lookup returns CDR1 GTSNPN and CDR2 SVGIG (reference sequence). This CDR3 has 14 amino acids. The J segment lost 1 base and the V segment lost 1 base, leaving 2 bases of the junction unmatched.

The rearrangement uses TRBV30 and TRBJ1-1; tentative D call: TRBD1 (5 bases). V was shortened by 8 bases and J by 3 bases, with 16 bases between the two germline ends. The CDR3 consists of 13 residues. Germline CDR1 reads GTSNPN; CDR2 reads SVGIG (reference sequence). The CDR3, as DNA: TGTGCCCATACGCGGGGCGCATACACTGAAGCTTTCTTT. Residues: CAHTRGAYTEAFF.

The chain carries TRBV11-1 and TRBJ1-5, with D maybe TRBD1 (5 bases). CDR3 length: 15 residues. CDR1 is SGHAT and CDR2 is FQDESV in the germline V gene (reference sequence). V was cut by 4 bases and J by 7 bases, with 17 bases left in between. CDR3 bases: TGTGCCAGCAGCTCCTTAGGTCTCAGGGCACAGCCCCAGCATTTT. The encoded protein is CASSSLGLRAQPQHF.

The count of this clonotype is one. This sequence joins TRBV19 and TRBJ2-3, with 8 positions matching TRBD1. Germline V gene lookup returns CDR1 LNHDA and CDR2 SQIVND (reference sequence). V lost 5 bases, J lost 0 bases, and 7 bases stayed unmatched. The CDR3 loop spans 16 amino acids. The CDR3 here is CASSSRTGSSTDTQYF. DNA of the CDR3: TGTGCCAGTAGTTCACGGACAGGGTCTAGCACAGATACGCAGTATTTT.

This chain links TRBV5-1 with TRBJ1-1; a weak D match, TRBD1 (5 bases). The germline V gene has CDR1 SGHRS and CDR2 YFSETQ. The CDR3 is 15 residues long. With 0 bases removed from V and 3 bases from J, the gap between germline ends came to 12 bases. CDR3 bases: TGCGCCAGCAGCTTGGCCTCTGGGGGTGACACTGAAGCTTTCTTT. Translation gives CASSLASGGDTEAFF. The full variable domain, with the rest looked up from reference TRBV5-1 and TRBJ1-1, is KAGVTQTPRYLIKTRGQQVTLSCSPISGHRSVSWYQQTPGQGLQFLFEYFSETQRNKGNFPGRFSGRQFSNSRSEMNVSTLELGDSALYLCASSLASGGDTEAFFGQGTRLTVV.

The chain employs TRBV28 and TRBJ1-2; D may be TRBD1 (5 bases). This CDR3 contains 14 residues. Germline CDR1 and CDR2: MDHEN and SYDVKM. The V and J ends lost 2 bases and 2 bases respectively, with 9 bases between them. CDR3 loop: CASSLTGRNYGYTF. CDR3 nucleotide sequence: TGTGCCAGCAGTTTAACAGGCCGCAACTATGGCTACACCTTC.

V gene TRBV21-1 combines with J gene TRBJ2-5; TRBD1 was called by the table and not checked on the DNA. TRBV21-1 is marked as a pseudogene. The CDR3 spans 15 residues. The CDR3 loop is CASSKRRGRGETQYF. The DNA of the CDR3 is TGTGCCAGCAGCAAAAGAAGGGGGCGCGGAGAGACCCAGTACTTC.

The rearrangement uses TRBV7-2 and TRBJ2-7; D assignment may be TRBD1 or TRBD2 (6 bases each). V lost 4 bases, J lost 6 bases, and 16 bases lay in between. This CDR3 spans 14 amino acids. The V gene's germline CDR1 is SGHTA and CDR2 FQGNSA. CDR3 region: CASSWQGGPAEQYF. The CDR3 region has the DNA TGTGCCAGCAGCTGGCAAGGGGGGCCGGCCGAGCAGTACTTC. The full variable domain, in which reference TRBV7-2 and TRBJ2-7 provide the parts outside the CDR3, is GAGVSQSPSNKVTEKGKDVELRCDPISGHTALYWYRQSLGQGLEFLIYFQGNSAPDKSGLPSDRFSAERTGGSVSTLTIQRTQQEDSAVYLCASSWQGGPAEQYFGPGTRLTVT.

This clonotype was seen just once. The chain combines TRBV30 with TRBJ1-6; TRBD1 matches at 8 bases. Trimming cost V 4 bases and J 5 bases; bases outside gene matches: 7. This CDR3 is built from 15 residues. The germline V gene has CDR1 GTSNPN and CDR2 SVGIG (reference sequence). CDR3 protein: CAWNPTGANNSPLHF. The CDR3 nucleotides are TGTGCCTGGAACCCGACAGGGGCAAATAATTCACCCCTCCACTTT.

The chain links TRBV4-1 to TRBJ1-5, with TRBD1 identical over 10 bases. There are 14 residues in the CDR3. Trimming removed 4 bases from V and 4 bases from J; junction bases left unmatched: 1. In germline, CDR1 is MGHRA, CDR2 YSYEKL. CDR3 loop: CASSRTGGNQPQHF. The CDR3 region has the DNA TGCGCCAGCAGCCGGACAGGGGGAAATCAGCCCCAGCATTTT.

This clonotype was seen a single time. The chain employs TRBV5-6 and TRBJ2-7; D possibly corresponds to TRBD1 (7 bases). Germline lookup yields CDR1 SGHDT and CDR2 YYEEEE. Trimming shortened V by 4 bases and J by 7 bases, and 21 bases separated the two germline ends. This CDR3 contains 15 residues. The chain's CDR3 is CASSPLPQGGREQYF. CDR3 nucleotides: TGTGCCAGCAGCCCGCTACCTCAGGGGGGTAGGGAGCAGTACTTC.

The V gene is TRBV12-3 or TRBV12-4, the J gene TRBJ1-1, with D unresolved. The CDR3 is made up of 13 amino acids. Trimming took 5 bases from V and 5 from J, leaving 12 bases between them. CDR3 protein: CASSRAGGTEAFF. The CDR3, as DNA: TGTGCCAGCAGTCGGGCTGGCGGGACTGAAGCTTTCTTT.

The chain combines TRBV20-1 with TRBJ2-1; D possibly uses TRBD1 or TRBD2 (6 bases each). CDR1 is DFQATT and CDR2 is SNEGSKA in the germline V gene (reference sequence). V was cut by 0 bases and J by 2 bases, with 8 bases left in between. This CDR3 is 14 amino acids long. The CDR3 sequence: CSARERGAYNEQFF. For the CDR3, the DNA is TGCAGTGCTAGAGAAAGGGGGGCCTACAATGAGCAGTTCTTC.

As DNA, the CDR3 is TGCAGTGCTAGAGATGTAGGGGGTCGAATCGGGCGGGGGGGTTACGAGCAGTACTTC. Its protein is CSARDVGGRIGRGGYEQYF. The chain uses TRBV20-1 and TRBJ2-7; 9 bases line up with TRBD2. The CDR3 runs to 19 residues. CDR1 DFQATT and CDR2 SNEGSKA come from the germline V gene (reference sequence). After removal of 0 bases from V and 4 bases from J, the junction contained 19 bases not matched to a gene.

This chain joins TRBV5-4 and TRBJ1-2; D uncertain. The germline V and J ends were trimmed by 5 bases and 8 bases, with 22 bases remaining between them. Germline lookup yields CDR1 SGHNT and CDR2 YYREEE (reference sequence). This CDR3 region has 15 residues. The CDR3 DNA follows: TGTGCCAGCAGTCGAGCATTAGAGTCCCGGGGAGGCTACACCTTC. Amino acids: CASSRALESRGGYTF.